Each of the 12 T cell receptor beta chains below was sequenced from the same sample in a study of T-cell reconstitution after alpha-beta-depleted transplantation in children. Unique molecular identifiers featured in how the TCRbeta library was prepared. TCRdb itself ran the PCR reads through MiXCR, one entry per CDR3 protein. Of about 7,700 distinct CDR3 sequences in the sample, 9.5% to 15% were seen once. Sequenced here: PBMCs, mostly from graft donor cells, sampled 60 days after TCRalphabeta/CD19-depleted stem cell transplant. Source of these receptors: a patient aged 2 to 9 who had a stem cell transplant for inherited bone marrow failure, so the T cells may come from the graft donor.

This clonotype was recorded at least ten times. The chain couples TRBV27 to TRBJ2-7; weak D call: TRBD2 (7 bases). Germline CDR1 reads MNHEY; CDR2 reads SMNVEV (reference sequence). V gave up 10 bases and J gave up 3 bases, with 19 bases separating them. This CDR3 spans 14 amino acids. CDR3 in DNA: TGTGCCACCTCACGTAGGGGAGGGGGCTACGAGCAGTACTTC. Protein sequence: CATSRRGGGYEQYF.

There are many counts of this clonotype. V is TRBV9 and J is TRBJ1-2, with a possible D match to TRBD1 (5 bases). Germline CDR1 and CDR2: SGDLS and YYNGEE. Deletions cut 5 bases from V and 0 bases from J, with 11 bases between. This CDR3 is 14 amino acids long. CDR3 DNA sequence: TGTGCCAGCAGGGGGCACCTCGCTAACTATGGCTACACCTTC. Protein sequence: CASRGHLANYGYTF.

On this clonotype: Germline is not matched at one junction end, which may reflect a read error. The V call is TRBV4-1, the J call TRBJ2-1; 7 bases align to TRBD2. Germline CDR1 and CDR2: MGHRA and YSYEKL. This CDR3 has 14 residues. The CDR3 sequence is CASGLGLAGVEQFF. The CDR3 nucleotides read TGTGCCAGCGGCCTCGGGCTCGCGGGAGTGGAGCAGTTCTTC.

This clonotype was counted at least ten times. DNA for the CDR3: TGCGCCAGCAGCTCCTTCGGGACAGGGCTCTTCACAGATACGCAGTATTTT. Protein product: CASSSFGTGLFTDTQYF. The chain combines TRBV5-1 with TRBJ2-3, with 9 bases fitting TRBD1. V was clipped by 3 bases and J by 2 bases; unmatched bases: 10. CDR1 is SGHRS and CDR2 is YFSETQ in the germline V gene. There are 17 residues in the CDR3.

This clonotype was seen at least ten times. The rearrangement uses TRBV20-1 and TRBJ2-7; D call uncertain. The V gene lost 0 bases and the J gene lost 0 bases, with 9 bases spanning the gap. There are 14 residues in the CDR3. Per germline, CDR1 DFQATT and CDR2 SNEGSKA (reference sequence). This chain's CDR3 is CSARDVYSSYEQYF. CDR3 nucleotides: TGCAGTGCTAGAGATGTTTATAGCTCCTACGAGCAGTACTTC.

The chain uses TRBV20-1 and TRBJ2-5; D is undetermined. This CDR3 is 11 amino acids long. Per the germline V gene, CDR1 is DFQATT and CDR2 is SNEGSKA (reference sequence). Trimming shortened V by 4 bases and J by 5 bases, and 8 bases separated the two germline ends. The DNA for the CDR3 is TGCAGTGCTACCGCACGGGAGACCCAGTACTTC. Amino acid sequence: CSATARETQYF.

This chain joins TRBV7-2 and TRBJ2-3, with unresolved D. Germline assignment: CDR1 SGHTA and CDR2 FQGNSA. The CDR3 is made up of 11 amino acids. V was trimmed by 5 bases and J by 4 bases, leaving 4 bases between them. CDR3 sequence reads: CASSDADTQYF. CDR3 coding DNA: TGTGCCAGCAGCGACGCAGATACGCAGTATTTT.

This clonotype was detected many times. This rearrangement joins TRBV12-3 or TRBV12-4 to TRBJ2-7, with 12 bases identical to TRBD2. J lost 7 bases, V lost 5 bases, and 15 bases had no gene match. The CDR3 is 17 residues long. The CDR3 sequence: CASSPTPNPGLAGEQYF. In nucleotides, the CDR3 is TGTGCCAGCAGTCCCACCCCAAACCCAGGACTAGCGGGAGAGCAGTACTTC.

This clonotype came up many times. This chain connects TRBV7-2 to TRBJ2-7; 8 nucleotides align to TRBD1. CDR1 and CDR2 (germline): SGHTA, FQGNSA. Unmatched junction bases numbered 4, after V lost 3 bases and J lost 0 bases. CDR3 length: 15 residues. CDR3 in DNA: TGTGCCAGCAGCTTGTACAGGGGGATCTCCTACGAGCAGTACTTC. The encoded protein is CASSLYRGISYEQYF.

This clonotype was observed many times. The chain joins TRBV20-1 to TRBJ2-1; TRBD2 matches at 11 bases. The CDR3 consists of 16 residues. Trimming removed 2 bases from V and 3 bases from J; junction bases left unmatched: 6. From germline, CDR1 is DFQATT and CDR2 SNEGSKA (reference sequence). In DNA, the CDR3 is TGCAGTGCTAGACCCCTTCTAGCGGGAGGCTACAATGAGCAGTTCTTC. Amino acids: CSARPLLAGGYNEQFF.

There are many counts of this clonotype. The chain couples TRBV29-1 to TRBJ2-5; D not resolved. In germline, CDR1 is SQVTM, CDR2 ANQGSEA. The ends were cut back, 0 bases at V and 5 bases at J, with 13 bases in the middle. This CDR3 is 14 amino acids long. The CDR3 DNA reads as TGCAGCGTTGAAGATCTTTTTTTAAGGGAGACCCAGTACTTC. Translating it yields CSVEDLFLRETQYF.

This clonotype was seen ten or more times. The J gene is TRBJ2-7, the V gene TRBV20-1; no definite D call. Trimming removed 6 bases at V and 2 bases at J, with 17 bases between. This CDR3 comprises 14 residues. CDR1 is DFQATT, CDR2 SNEGSKA, per germline (reference sequence). DNA for the CDR3: TGCAGTGCCCCTGGCCGGGTCTTCGCCTACGAGCAGTACTTC. This translates into CSAPGRVFAYEQYF.